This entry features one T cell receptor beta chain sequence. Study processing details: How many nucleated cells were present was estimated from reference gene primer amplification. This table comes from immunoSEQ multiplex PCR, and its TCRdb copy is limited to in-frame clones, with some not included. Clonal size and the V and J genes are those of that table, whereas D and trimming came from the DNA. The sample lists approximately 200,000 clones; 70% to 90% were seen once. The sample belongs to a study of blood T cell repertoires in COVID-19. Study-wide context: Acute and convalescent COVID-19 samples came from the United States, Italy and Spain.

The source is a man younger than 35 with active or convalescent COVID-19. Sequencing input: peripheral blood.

In DNA, the CDR3 is TGTGCCAGCAGCTTGGACCGGGATACGCAGTATTTT. Its translation: CASSLDRDTQYF. The rearrangement uses TRBV5-4 and TRBJ2-3; the D is unclear. CDR1 is SGHNT, CDR2 YYREEE, per germline (reference sequence). This CDR3 contains 12 residues. Trimming removed 0 bases at V and 6 bases at J, with 5 bases between.